Below, 6 T cell receptor beta chains from the same sample are listed, as sequenced in a study of blood T cell repertoires in COVID-19 (dated by TCRdb to the early 2020s). Library preparation was by the immunoSEQ multiplex PCR assay. TCRdb limited this immuneACCESS table to in-frame rearrangements with V and J called. A share of clones is missing; checked studies link under half to unresolved V genes, and the rest is unexplained. The sample contains roughly 100,000 clones, about 75% of them found a single time. The ten largest make up roughly a fifth of the sample. Sequenced: peripheral blood. These receptors all come from a woman in her 70s with acute or convalescent COVID-19.

Concerning this clone itself: An end of the junction does not agree with germline; a read error may underlie this. The chain recombines TRBV28 with TRBJ2-7, with TRBD1 matching 7 bases. The germline gives CDR1 MDHEN, CDR2 SYDVKM. The CDR3 consists of 17 residues. DNA for the CDR3: TGTGCCAGCAGTTTATCCCTCGGACAGGTCATCTCCTGCGAGCAGTACTTC. Translation: CASSLSLGQVISCEQYF.

The rearrangement links TRBV7-2 to TRBJ1-1; D not resolved. The CDR3 is 15 amino acids. Trimming left V 3 bases short and J 0 bases short, with 11 bases between. Germline V lookup: CDR1 SGHTA, CDR2 FQGNSA. The CDR3 DNA sequence: TGTGCCAGCAGCTTCCAGACGGGAGTGAACACTGAAGCTTTCTTT. It encodes CASSFQTGVNTEAFF.

The chain couples TRBV30 to TRBJ1-6, with D perhaps matching TRBD1 (5 bases). CDR3 length equals 17 residues. Looked up from germline, CDR1 is GTSNPN and CDR2 is SVGIG (reference sequence). V was pared by 0 bases and J by 10 bases, with 22 bases between. The CDR3 reads CAWSVMGGGVTNSPLHF. The CDR3 nucleotides read TGTGCCTGGAGTGTAATGGGGGGGGGAGTGACTAACTCACCCCTCCACTTT.

The chain couples TRBV27 to TRBJ2-1; 9 bases map to TRBD1. The CDR3 contains 12 residues. With 6 bases clipped from V and 7 bases from J, the junction kept 1 base outside the gene matches. Germline V gives CDR1 MNHEY, CDR2 SMNVEV (reference sequence). The CDR3 region has the DNA TGTGCCAGCAGCGGACAGGGGAATGAGCAGTTCTTC. It is translated as CASSGQGNEQFF.

The J gene is TRBJ2-2, the V gene TRBV4-2, with 9 bases lining up with TRBD2. Germline-derived CDR1 and CDR2 are LGHNA and YNFKEQ. CDR3 length equals 17 residues. V shed 2 bases and J 7 bases; nucleotides not matched to a gene: 11. Here the CDR3 reads CASSQISSGGLDGELFF. The CDR3 nucleotides read TGTGCCAGCAGCCAAATTAGTAGCGGGGGTCTCGACGGGGAGCTGTTTTTT.

This clone was seen more than once but under ten times. The chain is built from TRBV7-9 and TRBJ1-1, with D hard to call. The V and J ends lost 5 bases and 3 bases respectively, with 7 bases between them. In germline, CDR1 is SEHNR, CDR2 FQNEAQ (reference sequence). The CDR3 loop spans 12 amino acids. The CDR3 DNA follows: TGTGCCAGCAGCCAAGCGGACACTGAAGCTTTCTTT. Translation gives CASSQADTEAFF.